This record concerns one T cell receptor beta chain sequence. Its antigen remains unknown. Generated by immunoSEQ multiplex PCR, the TCRdb table keeps only in-frame clones and is missing some. There are 55,000 or so clones in the sample; around 87% occur only once, and about 13% lies in the top ten. The entry originates in a study of OX40 agonist ivuxolimab in advanced cancers. Turning to the study itself: The mean age was approximately 60 years, ranging from 23 to 79, with roughly four fifths of participants male.

Systemic immunosuppression or a history of autoimmune disease excluded patients. General study points: The study did not work out the antigen specificity of the expanded peripheral T cells. At 0.1-3.0 mg/kg, partial responders had clonal expansion among the lowest observed.

The specimen comprised CD4+ or CD8+ T cells sorted from blood, sampled in a trial of the OX40 agonist ivuxolimab. The receptor was isolated from an adult with an advanced solid tumor such as melanoma, head and neck, liver or kidney cancer.

Written as DNA, the CDR3 is TGCGCCAGCAGCCAGGACAGGGTGGGCACTGAAGCTTTCTTT. It yields the protein CASSQDRVGTEAFF. V and J are TRBV5-1 and TRBJ1-1; TRBD1 aligns across 8 bases. After removal of 4 bases from V and 4 bases from J, the junction contained 6 bases not matched to a gene. The CDR3 has 14 amino acids. Germline CDR1 SGHRS, CDR2 YFSETQ. Using reference TRBV5-1 and TRBJ1-1 for the parts outside the CDR3, the full variable domain is KAGVTQTPRYLIKTRGQQVTLSCSPISGHRSVSWYQQTPGQGLQFLFEYFSETQRNKGNFPGRFSGRQFSNSRSEMNVSTLELGDSALYLCASSQDRVGTEAFFGQGTRLTVV.